The rows below give T cell receptor beta chains drawn from one sample of a study of T-cell memory formation after mild COVID-19. TCRdb re-called the 5' RACE reads with MiXCR, one entry per CDR3 protein. Of 500,000 to 550,000 distinct CDR3 sequences listed, roughly 20% are singletons. The sequencing input was PBMCs or a T cell subset sorted from them (not recorded which). These receptors were taken from an adult woman who had mild COVID-19 (a few samples of this study predate the infection). Cell type and time point are not known. Both conserved end residues are part of each CDR3. D genes are given only for firm matches. A clone size is listed for some rows: how often the clone was seen (once, few, many), or a class if it is expanded.

J gene	clone size	V gene	CDR3 length	D gene	CDR3 DNA	CDR3 protein
TRBJ1-2	few	TRBV7-3	15	TRBD1	TGTGCCAGCAGCCCCAGGGGGCATGATCGTGATGGCTACACCTTC	CASSPRGHDRDGYTF
TRBJ2-7	NA	TRBV5-1	13	NA	TGCGCCAGCAGCTTCGGCAGTAACTACGAGCAGTACTTC	CASSFGSNYEQYF
TRBJ2-7	NA	TRBV24-1	16	TRBD1	TGTGCCACCAGTGATTTCGGGGACAGGGGCACCTACGAGCAGTACTTC	CATSDFGDRGTYEQYF
TRBJ2-5	few	TRBV6-2/TRBV6-3	15	TRBD2	TGTGCCAGCAGTCAGCTAGCGGGAATGATGGAGACCCAGTACTTC	CASSQLAGMMETQYF
TRBJ1-5	NA	TRBV6-6	14	NA	TGTGCCAGCGGGGGGTGGCGGAGCAATCAGCCCCAGCATTTT	CASGGWRSNQPQHF
TRBJ1-1	few	TRBV5-5	16	TRBD1	TGTGCCAGCAGCTTGCTACCTTCCGGGACAGGGGATGAAGCTTTCTTT	CASSLLPSGTGDEAFF
TRBJ2-2	few	TRBV4-1	17	TRBD1	TGCGCCAGCAGCGAAGGGGACAGCCCTCTTGGGACCGGGGAGCTGTTTTTT	CASSEGDSPLGTGELFF
TRBJ2-4	NA	TRBV12-3/TRBV12-4	13	TRBD2	TGTGCCAGCAGTTTCAGACTAGCGGGGTCTCAGTACTTC	CASSFRLAGSQYF
TRBJ2-3	NA	TRBV29-1	22	NA	TGCAGCGTTGAAGATCTTAGTATTGTTATAGGGACGCAAGTTCGGGGCACAGATACGCAGTATTTT	CSVEDLSIVIGTQVRGTDTQYF
TRBJ1-2	few	TRBV7-9	13	TRBD1	TGTGCCAGCAGCTCACAGGGGGCAAATGGCTACACCTTC	CASSSQGANGYTF
TRBJ1-2	NA	TRBV7-9	14	TRBD1	TGTGCCAGCAGCTTGACAGGGGGCGAGTATGGCTACACCTTC	CASSLTGGEYGYTF
TRBJ2-2	few	TRBV6-2/TRBV6-3	14	NA	TGTGCCAGCAGAAACGGCCTGAACACCGGGGAGCTGTTTTTT	CASRNGLNTGELFF
TRBJ2-7	NA	TRBV29-1	14	NA	TGCAGCGTTGTTTATGGGCAGGGGAACTACGAGCAGTACTTC	CSVVYGQGNYEQYF
TRBJ1-1	few	TRBV6-6	13	TRBD1	TGTGCCAGCAGAGACAGGGCGAACACTGAAGCTTTCTTT	CASRDRANTEAFF
TRBJ2-7	NA	TRBV12-3/TRBV12-4	14	NA	TGTGCCAGCAGCATGGGGGAGGGGGCGAGCGAGCAGTACTTC	CASSMGEGASEQYF
TRBJ2-3	NA	TRBV9	17	TRBD2	TGTGCCAGCAGCCCCCGACTAGCGGGGGTGGGTACAGATACGCAGTATTTT	CASSPRLAGVGTDTQYF
TRBJ2-2	NA	TRBV7-2	14	TRBD2	TGTGCCAGCACCAGCGGGGCGAACACCGGGGAGCTGTTTTTT	CASTSGANTGELFF
TRBJ2-2	few	TRBV30	15	NA	TGTGCCTGGAGTGGGGGGCAGGGCGACACCGGGGAGCTGTTTTTT	CAWSGGQGDTGELFF
TRBJ2-3	NA	TRBV12-3/TRBV12-4	12	NA	TGTGCCAGCAGTTCCTCATTGAGTTTCCAGTATTTT	CASSSSLSFQYF
TRBJ2-5	NA	TRBV28	16	TRBD2	TGTGCCAGCGGAAAAACCTCGGGACTACCTAAAGAGACCCAGTACTTC	CASGKTSGLPKETQYF
TRBJ1-4	NA	TRBV5-1	15	NA	TGCGCCAGCAGCGGGTCCGGGATCAGGGGTGAAAAACTGTTTTTT	CASSGSGIRGEKLFF
TRBJ2-4	NA	TRBV12-3/TRBV12-4	13	NA	TGTGCCAGCAGTTTAGTGTCGGAAAACATTCAGTACTTC	CASSLVSENIQYF
TRBJ2-1	few	TRBV20-1	14	NA	TGCAGTGCTGGGATCTTGCTTGCTTCCAATGAGCAGTTCTTC	CSAGILLASNEQFF
TRBJ2-2	NA	TRBV7-8	14	TRBD1	TGTGCCAGTTTGGTCGACAGGGGCGCCGGGGAGCTGTTTTTT	CASLVDRGAGELFF
TRBJ2-1	NA	TRBV4-1	17	NA	TGCGCCAGCAGCCAAGGTTTTGGCTTGAGCTCCTACAATGAGCAGTTCTTC	CASSQGFGLSSYNEQFF
TRBJ2-1	few	TRBV2	14	TRBD2	TGTGCCAGCAGACTAGCGGGGGGGCCACATGAGCAGTTCTTC	CASRLAGGPHEQFF
TRBJ2-6	NA	TRBV7-9	18	NA	TGTGCCAGCAGCTTAGGGGGGGGACAGCTCTCTGGGGCCAACGTCCTGACTTTC	CASSLGGGQLSGANVLTF
TRBJ2-7	few	TRBV24-1	12	NA	TGTGCCACCAGTGATTGGGGTTACGAGCAGTACTTC	CATSDWGYEQYF
TRBJ2-2	NA	TRBV5-1	15	TRBD1	TGCGCCAGCAGCCACCTAGGACAGGGGGTCGGGGAGCTGTTTTTT	CASSHLGQGVGELFF
TRBJ1-1	NA	TRBV7-8	15	NA	TGTGCCAGCAGCTTAGTTCTAGGGGAGGCCACTGAAGCTTTCTTT	CASSLVLGEATEAFF
TRBJ2-7	few	TRBV20-1	13	NA	TGCAGTGCTAGAACAGCGGGACAGCTCGAGCAGTACTTC	CSARTAGQLEQYF
TRBJ1-5	few	TRBV24-1	12	NA	TGTGCCACCCAGCAGGGCAATCAGCCCCAGCATTTT	CATQQGNQPQHF
TRBJ2-2	NA	TRBV12-3/TRBV12-4	17	TRBD1	TGTGCCAGCAAGGGACAGGGGGCTTTTTATGACACCGGGGAGCTGTTTTTT	CASKGQGAFYDTGELFF
TRBJ2-3	NA	TRBV20-1	15	TRBD2	TGCAGTGCCCGGACTAGCTGGGCGCTCACAGATACGCAGTATTTT	CSARTSWALTDTQYF
TRBJ1-1	NA	TRBV5-1	15	TRBD1	TGCGCCACCACACCGGACAGGGGGAAGGTCACTGAAGCTTTCTTT	CATTPDRGKVTEAFF
TRBJ2-1	NA	TRBV20-1	15	TRBD2	TGCAGTGCTTTAGCGGGAGGGAGCTCCTACAATGAGCAGTTCTTC	CSALAGGSSYNEQFF
TRBJ1-2	NA	TRBV20-1	15	TRBD1	TGCAGTGCTAGAGACTTCAGGGGGCATGAGAATGGCTACACCTTC	CSARDFRGHENGYTF
TRBJ2-1	NA	TRBV2	17	TRBD2	TGTGCCAGCAGGGCACTAGCGGGAGGGAGGTCCTACAATGAGCAGTTCTTC	CASRALAGGRSYNEQFF
TRBJ2-7	few	TRBV7-2	14	NA	TGTGCCAGCAGCTTGACCGACTACGCCTACGAGCAGTACTTC	CASSLTDYAYEQYF
TRBJ2-3	many	TRBV9	13	NA	TGTGCCAGCAGCGTGAGGACAACAGATACGCAGTATTTT	CASSVRTTDTQYF
TRBJ2-3	NA	TRBV12-3/TRBV12-4	14	NA	TGTGCCAGCATGACCAGCCCGGCCCTAGATACGCAGTATTTT	CASMTSPALDTQYF
TRBJ1-1	NA	TRBV5-1	15	NA	TGCGCCAGCAGCACAGAGTCGTCGTCGAACACTGAAGCTTTCTTT	CASSTESSSNTEAFF
TRBJ2-3	NA	TRBV5-8	18	TRBD2	TGTGCCAGCAGCTTCGAGGGGCAAGCGGGGGGCATAGAAGATACGCAGTATTTT	CASSFEGQAGGIEDTQYF
TRBJ2-4	NA	TRBV7-2	18	TRBD2	TGTGCCAGCGGAGAACTAGCGGGTTTGCGCCTAGCCAAAAACATTCAGTACTTC	CASGELAGLRLAKNIQYF
TRBJ2-7	few	TRBV4-3	17	TRBD2	TGCGCCAGCAGCCCGCAAGGAGCGGGAGTAACCCCCTACGAGCAGTACTTC	CASSPQGAGVTPYEQYF
TRBJ2-3	NA	TRBV7-2	16	TRBD2	TGTGCCAGCAGCTCCCGGACTAGCGGGAGTATAGATACGCAGTATTTT	CASSSRTSGSIDTQYF
TRBJ2-1	few	TRBV2	12	NA	TGTGCCAGCAGTGAAGGGGGTCTGGGGGAGTTCTTC	CASSEGGLGEFF
TRBJ2-1	few	TRBV7-6	18	TRBD1	TGTGCCAGCAGCCGTCCTAGTAACAGGGGAAGGGGCTACAATGAGCAGTTCTTC	CASSRPSNRGRGYNEQFF
TRBJ2-2	many	TRBV7-9	20	NA	TGTGCCAGCAGCTTAGCGCTGGAGGGGGTTCGGTACGCAAACACCGGGGAGCTGTTTTTT	CASSLALEGVRYANTGELFF
TRBJ2-7	few	TRBV7-9	15	TRBD2	TGTGCCAGCAGCCATAGCGGGAAGAGGTCCTACGAGCAGTACTTC	CASSHSGKRSYEQYF
TRBJ2-7	NA	TRBV27	13	NA	TGTGCCTCAGGCCCCCCAGGACCGTACGAGCAGTACTTC	CASGPPGPYEQYF
TRBJ2-7	NA	TRBV4-2	16	NA	TGTGCCAGCAGCCAAGAAGGTGTGACACCTTCCTACGAGCAGTACTTC	CASSQEGVTPSYEQYF
TRBJ1-4	NA	TRBV12-3/TRBV12-4	16	TRBD1	TGTGCCAGCAGTGACACTTTCTACAGGGGAGGGGAAAAACTGTTTTTT	CASSDTFYRGGEKLFF
TRBJ2-5	NA	TRBV10-3	13	NA	TGTGCCATCAGTCGGGACACATCAGAGACCCAGTACTTC	CAISRDTSETQYF
TRBJ1-5	few	TRBV20-1	14	TRBD1	TGCAGTGCTAGATCAGACAGGGGTGATCAGCCCCAGCATTTT	CSARSDRGDQPQHF